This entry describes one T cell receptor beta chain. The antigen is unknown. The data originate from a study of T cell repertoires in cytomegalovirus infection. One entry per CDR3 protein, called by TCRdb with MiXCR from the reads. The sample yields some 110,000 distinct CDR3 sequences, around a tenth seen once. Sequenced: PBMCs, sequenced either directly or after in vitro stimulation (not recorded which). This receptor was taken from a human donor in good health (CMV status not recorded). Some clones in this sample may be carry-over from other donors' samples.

Here the CDR3 reads CASSESRVGGETQYF. The DNA of the CDR3 is TGTGCCAGCAGTGAGTCCAGGGTAGGCGGTGAGACCCAGTACTTC. The chain joins TRBV2 to TRBJ2-5; D might be TRBD1 (5 bases). V dropped 3 bases and J dropped 5 bases, with 16 bases sitting between them. The CDR3 sequence is 15 residues long. The germline CDR1 and CDR2 sequences are SNHLY and FYNNEI.